The sample holds a few counts of the clone carrying this T cell receptor (beta chain). The sample belongs to a study of blood T cell repertoires in COVID-19. Authors' data handling: From reference gene primer amplification, estimates of nucleated cell counts were derived. The repertoire was sequenced with immunoSEQ multiplex PCR; TCRdb's copy has only in-frame clones and lacks some. The DNA was the basis for D and trimming; V, J and clone size are from that table. Among under 200,000 clones, approximately 90% were seen once, and the ten largest hold approximately 10%. The CDR3 contains 11 residues. Trimming stripped 6 bases from V and 6 bases from J, with 9 bases between.

Sample: peripheral blood. The chain is built from TRBV12-3 or TRBV12-4 and TRBJ2-7; D remains unclear. This clonotype was sampled from a woman in her 70s with COVID-19, enrolled during active disease. For the CDR3, the DNA is TGTGCCAGCAGATCAGGTCCCGAGCAGTACTTC. Protein: CASRSGPEQYF.